This T cell receptor beta chain emerged from a study of T-cell reconstitution after alpha-beta-depleted transplantation in children. It was with unique molecular identifiers that the TCRbeta library was prepared. TCRdb reprocessed the PCR reads with MiXCR, giving one entry per CDR3 protein. The table lists 600,000 to 700,000 distinct CDR3 sequences, around 17% of them singletons. This CDR3 has 15 residues. Germline V gene sequence: CDR1 DFQATT, CDR2 SNEGSKA (reference sequence). Trimming removed 3 bases from V and 7 bases from J; junction bases left unmatched: 11. This clonotype was detected many times.

The clonotype was recovered from a human donor who donated a stem cell graft to a child with acute myeloid leukemia. The chain has TRBV20-1 and TRBJ1-5, with 8 bases aligning to TRBD1. Sequenced here: PBMCs from the stem cell graft donor, sampled from the stem cell graft. CDR3 sequence: CSASKRGTGWQPQHF. The CDR3 bases are TGCAGTGCTAGTAAACGCGGGACAGGTTGGCAGCCCCAGCATTTT.